Listed below are T cell receptor beta chains from one sample, sequenced in a study of cytomegalovirus exposure and HLA in healthy donors. Data came from immunoSEQ multiplex PCR; TCRdb stores just in-frame clones and leaves some out. This repertoire shows more than 100,000 clones, 75% to 90% found once; its top ten account for around 2%. The material sequenced was PBMCs. These TCRs come from a man aged 30 to 39 in good health and CMV-seronegative. Both conserved end residues are part of each CDR3. The D gene is left open where the match is weak. A row's size may be missing; if present it is once, few, many or a size class.

j_gene	abundance	d_gene	v_gene	CDR3aa	CDR3nt
TRBJ2-3	-	TRBD2	TRBV5-8	CASSLLAAGGTDTQYF	TGTGCCAGCAGCTTGTTAGCAGCGGGGGGGACAGATACGCAGTATTTT
TRBJ1-5	-	-	TRBV5-4	CASSSDRGQPQHF	TGTGCCAGCAGCTCGGACAGAGGTCAGCCCCAGCATTTT
TRBJ1-5	once	-	TRBV28	CASSGAARDQPQHF	TGTGCCAGCAGTGGGGCGGCACGGGATCAGCCCCAGCATTTT
TRBJ2-7	few	-	TRBV19	CASIRQVRVYEQYF	TGTGCCAGTATCCGACAGGTAAGGGTCTACGAGCAGTACTTC
TRBJ2-5	-	TRBD2	TRBV28	CASSIFSGTSGEEGETQYF	TGTGCCAGCAGTATATTCTCCGGGACTAGCGGCGAGGAAGGGGAGACCCAGTACTTC
TRBJ1-1	-	-	TRBV9	CASTKGQGNTEAFF	TGTGCCAGCACCAAAGGGCAGGGGAACACTGAAGCTTTCTTT
TRBJ1-4	few	-	TRBV10-3	CATSDVEEKLFF	TGTGCCACATCGGATGTGGAGGAAAAACTGTTTTTT
TRBJ2-7	once	-	TRBV9	CASSVGDWGGAPYEQYF	TGTGCCAGCAGCGTAGGGGATTGGGGCGGGGCCCCCTACGAGCAGTACTTC
TRBJ2-1	-	TRBD1	TRBV5-1	CASSPRDRGRISYNEQFF	TGCGCCAGCAGCCCTAGGGACAGGGGCCGTATTTCCTACAATGAGCAGTTCTTC
TRBJ2-3	-	-	TRBV11-2	CASSLAPSGTDTQYF	TGTGCCAGCAGCTTAGCGCCGAGCGGCACAGATACGCAGTATTTT
TRBJ2-2	-	TRBD1	TRBV19	CASSSTGGSGELFF	TGTGCCAGTAGTAGCACAGGGGGCTCCGGGGAGCTGTTTTTT